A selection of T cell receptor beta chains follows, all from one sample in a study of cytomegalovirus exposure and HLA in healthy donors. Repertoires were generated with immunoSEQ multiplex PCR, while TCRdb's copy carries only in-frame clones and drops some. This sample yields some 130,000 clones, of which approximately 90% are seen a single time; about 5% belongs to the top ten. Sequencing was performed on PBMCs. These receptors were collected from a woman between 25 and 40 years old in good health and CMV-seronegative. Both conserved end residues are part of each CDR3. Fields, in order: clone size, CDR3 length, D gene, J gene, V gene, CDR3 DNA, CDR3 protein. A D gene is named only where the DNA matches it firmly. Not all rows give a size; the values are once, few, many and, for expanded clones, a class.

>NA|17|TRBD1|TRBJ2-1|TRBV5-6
TGTGCCAGCAGCTCAAGGTGGGACAGGGGGCAGAACAATGAGCAGTTCTTC
CASSSRWDRGQNNEQFF
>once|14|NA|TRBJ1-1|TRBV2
TGTGCCAGCAGAGCCGGGACAACAACTTTTGAAGCTTTCTTT
CASRAGTTTFEAFF
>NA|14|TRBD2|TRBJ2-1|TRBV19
TGTGCCAGTAGCGCTAGCGGGACCTACAATGAGCAGTTCTTC
CASSASGTYNEQFF
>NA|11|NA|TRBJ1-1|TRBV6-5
TGTGCCAGCAGTTACGGCGGTGAAGCTTTCTTT
CASSYGGEAFF
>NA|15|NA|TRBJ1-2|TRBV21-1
TGTGCCAGCAGCTTGCCCTCACACAGGAACTATGGCTACACCTTC
CASSLPSHRNYGYTF
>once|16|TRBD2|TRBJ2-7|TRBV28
TGTGCCAGCAGTTTCCCTAGCGGGAGGGCCAGGTACGAGCAGTACTTC
CASSFPSGRARYEQYF
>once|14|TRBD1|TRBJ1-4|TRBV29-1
TGCAGCGCAACCCCAGGGGGCTCTAATGAAAAACTGTTTTTT
CSATPGGSNEKLFF
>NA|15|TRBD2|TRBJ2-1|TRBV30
TGTGCCTGGAGCCTCTGGACTAGCGGGGTCAATGAGCAGTTCTTC
CAWSLWTSGVNEQFF
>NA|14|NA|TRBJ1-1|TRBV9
TGTGCCAGCAGCGTAGGCGTCGGGGGGCCTGAAGCTTTCTTT
CASSVGVGGPEAFF
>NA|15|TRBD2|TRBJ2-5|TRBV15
TGTGCCACCAGCAGAGGACTAGCGGGAGAAGAGACCCAGTACTTC
CATSRGLAGEETQYF
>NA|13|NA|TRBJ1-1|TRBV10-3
TGTGCCACCCGGGACACCTTCCCCACTGAAGCTTTCTTT
CATRDTFPTEAFF
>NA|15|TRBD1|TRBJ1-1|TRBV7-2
TGTGCCAGCAGCCCGTGGGACAGGCTGAACACTGAAGCTTTCTTT
CASSPWDRLNTEAFF